This T cell receptor (beta chain) appears in the sequencing data of a study of vaccination and CD4 T cells after COVID-19. The treatment here: approximately 9-day PBMC culture with coronavirus spike peptide pools or control peptides (ViraFEST assay). With peptide pools, ViraFEST first expanded antigen-specific T cells and afterwards sequenced their TCRs. At the Johns Hopkins FTIC core, DNA taken from cultured CD4+ T cells was sequenced by way of the Oncomine TCR Beta short-read assay. TCRdb called the PCR reads again in MiXCR, with one record for every CDR3 protein. The top ten hold approximately 15% of the sample, which has about 14,000 distinct CDR3 sequences, roughly 30% seen once. Study-wide points: Convalescent patients were relatively few, and early post-infection timepoints were missing.

About this clonotype itself: Its antigen is unidentified.

Sequencing was carried out using cultured CD4+ T cells from blood. The receptor's source is a human donor with COVID-19.

CDR3 residues: CATRGGGTGQPQHF. The CDR3 bases are TGTGCCACTCGGGGGGGGGGCACGGGTCAGCCCCAGCATTTT. The rearrangement links TRBV28 to TRBJ1-5; D is perhaps TRBD1 (6 bases). Trimming cost V 10 bases and J 6 bases, with 19 bases left between them. Germline values: CDR1 MDHEN, CDR2 SYDVKM. CDR3 length: 14 amino acids.